This section outlines one T cell receptor beta chain sequence together with its context. Antigen: not known. The PCR employed 60 Vbeta primers together with 13 Jbeta primers. Sequencing was performed with immunoSEQ multiplex PCR; in TCRdb, only in-frame clones are kept and a portion is missing. The sample holds about 270,000 clones, under 80% seen once. The data originate from a study of cytomegalovirus exposure and HLA in healthy donors. The donors, nominally healthy at sampling, likely had unrecorded immune exposures. V dropped 6 bases and J dropped 4 bases, with 8 bases sitting between them. The CDR3 is made up of 12 amino acids. Germline V gene lookup returns CDR1 KGHSH and CDR2 LQKENI. Broader study findings: Within the data, a cluster of highly shared sequence variants was likely a sequencing artifact. The productive fraction for most TCR beta V segments was about 90% or about 30% in an earlier analysis.

The chain couples TRBV18 to TRBJ2-3; D not resolved. This sequence originates from a female donor in good health and CMV-seronegative. Sequencing used PBMCs. CDR3 region: CASSPTADTQYF. The CDR3, as DNA: TGTGCCAGCTCCCCCACGGCAGATACGCAGTATTTT.